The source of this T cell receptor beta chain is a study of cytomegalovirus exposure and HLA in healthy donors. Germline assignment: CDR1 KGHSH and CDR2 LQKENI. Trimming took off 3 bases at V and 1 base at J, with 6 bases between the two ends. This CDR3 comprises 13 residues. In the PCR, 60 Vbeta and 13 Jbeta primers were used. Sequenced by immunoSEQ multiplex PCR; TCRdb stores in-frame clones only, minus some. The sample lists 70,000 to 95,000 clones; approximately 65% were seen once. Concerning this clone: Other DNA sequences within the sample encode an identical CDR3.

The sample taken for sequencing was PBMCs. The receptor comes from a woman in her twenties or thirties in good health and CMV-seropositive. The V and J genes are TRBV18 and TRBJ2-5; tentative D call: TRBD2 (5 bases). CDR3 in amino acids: CASSPGVQETQYF. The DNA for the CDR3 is TGTGCCAGCTCACCCGGGGTCCAAGAGACCCAGTACTTC.